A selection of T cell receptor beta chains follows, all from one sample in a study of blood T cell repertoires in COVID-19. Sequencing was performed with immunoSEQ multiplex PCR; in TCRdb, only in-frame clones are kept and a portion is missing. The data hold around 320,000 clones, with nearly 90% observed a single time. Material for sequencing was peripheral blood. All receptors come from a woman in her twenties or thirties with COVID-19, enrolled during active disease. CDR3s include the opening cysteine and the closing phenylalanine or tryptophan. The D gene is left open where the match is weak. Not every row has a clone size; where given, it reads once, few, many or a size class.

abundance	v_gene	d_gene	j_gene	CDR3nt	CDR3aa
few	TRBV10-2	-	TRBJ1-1	TGCGCCGCACTAAGCGGACAGCCTAACACTGAAGCTTTCTTT	CAALSGQPNTEAFF
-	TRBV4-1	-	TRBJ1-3	TGCGCCAGCAGCCAAGAGGACATCCCCGGGGGAAACACCATATATTTT	CASSQEDIPGGNTIYF
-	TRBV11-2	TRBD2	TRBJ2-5	TGTGCCAGCAGCTTAGTCCTTCCAGCGGGGGGGCTGGAGACCCAGTACTTC	CASSLVLPAGGLETQYF
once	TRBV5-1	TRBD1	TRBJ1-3	TGCGCCAGCGGCTCTGGGACAGGCCCGGGCAGGGACACCATATATTTT	CASGSGTGPGRDTIYF
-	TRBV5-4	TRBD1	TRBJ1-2	TGTGCCAGCAGCTCAGGGGGGTCCGGCACCTTC	CASSSGGSGTF
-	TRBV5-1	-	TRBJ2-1	TGCGCCAGCAGTACAGGGATTTCCTACAATGAGCAGTTCTTC	CASSTGISYNEQFF
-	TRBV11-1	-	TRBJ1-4	TGTGCCAGCAGCTTCCGGACATCCCAGGGTGAAAAACTGTTTTTT	CASSFRTSQGEKLFF
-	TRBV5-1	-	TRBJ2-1	TGCGCCAGCAGCTTGGCCAGGGCTAATGAGCAGTTCTTC	CASSLARANEQFF
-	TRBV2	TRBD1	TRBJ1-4	TGTGCCAGCAGTAGCAGGGGGTTGGGTGAAAAACTGTTTTTT	CASSSRGLGEKLFF
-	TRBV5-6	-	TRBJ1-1	TGTGCCAGCAGCGGCGCAGGGGCATTGAGGAACACTGAAGCTTTCTTT	CASSGAGALRNTEAFF
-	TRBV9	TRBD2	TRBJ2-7	TGTGCCAGCAGCGTAGTAGAAGCGGGGCCCTACGAGCAGTACTTC	CASSVVEAGPYEQYF
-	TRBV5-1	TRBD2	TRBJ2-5	TGCGCCAGCAGCCCGGGGACTAGTCCTGGGGAGACCCAGTACTTC	CASSPGTSPGETQYF
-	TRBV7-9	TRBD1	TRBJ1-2	TGTGCCAGCAGCCGACAGACAGGGACAAACTATGGCTACACCTTC	CASSRQTGTNYGYTF
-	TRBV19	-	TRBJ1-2	TGTGCCAGCTGGACAGAAATTTATGGCTACACCTTC	CASWTEIYGYTF
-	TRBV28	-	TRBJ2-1	TGTGCCAGCAGGTCGTCGTCGGGGGTTGAGCAGTTCTTC	CASRSSSGVEQFF
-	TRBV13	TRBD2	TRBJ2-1	TGTGCCAGCAGCTTAGGCCTAGCGGGGAACTACAATGAGCAGTTCTTC	CASSLGLAGNYNEQFF
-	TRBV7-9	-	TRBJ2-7	TGTGCCAGCAGCTTAGACCCAGACTACGAGCAGTACTTC	CASSLDPDYEQYF
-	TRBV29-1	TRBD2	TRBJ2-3	TGCAGCGCCGAACTAGCGGCCACAGATACGCAGTATTTT	CSAELAATDTQYF
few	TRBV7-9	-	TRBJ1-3	TGTGCCAGCAGGAGCGAGGGAAACACCATATATTTT	CASRSEGNTIYF
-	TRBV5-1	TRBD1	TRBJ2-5	TGCGCCAGCCAGGTAACAGGGGGCTTCGCGGAGACCCAGTACTTC	CASQVTGGFAETQYF
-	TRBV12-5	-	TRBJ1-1	TGTGCTAGTGGCTCACATGGCACTGAAGCTTTCTTT	CASGSHGTEAFF
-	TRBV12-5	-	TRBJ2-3	TGTGCTAGTGGTTTGTGGAGTGATTTGTATACGCAGTATTTT	CASGLWSDLYTQYF
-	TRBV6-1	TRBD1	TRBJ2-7	TGTGCCAGCAGTGACAGGGGGCGGTCCTACGAGCAGTACTTC	CASSDRGRSYEQYF
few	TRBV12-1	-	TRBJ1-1	TGTGCCAGCAGCTTTGAGGGGGTGGGAAAAGCGCCCCGGGTTAACACTGAAGCTTTCTTT	CASSFEGVGKAPRVNTEAFF
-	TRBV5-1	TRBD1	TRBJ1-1	TGCGCCAGCACCCGGGAGGGGGCGAGCACTGAAGCTTTCTTT	CASTREGASTEAFF
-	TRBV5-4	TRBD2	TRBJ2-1	TGTGCCAGCAGCCCCAGCGGGGGGCGGGGGTCCTACAATGAGCAGTTCTTC	CASSPSGGRGSYNEQFF
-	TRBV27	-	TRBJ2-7	TGTGCCAGCAGTTTGGGAGGACCCGAGCAGTACTTC	CASSLGGPEQYF
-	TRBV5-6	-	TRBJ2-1	TGTGCCAGCATTATTAACCCGAGCTCCTACAATGAGCAGTTCTTC	CASIINPSSYNEQFF
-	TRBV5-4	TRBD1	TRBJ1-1	TGTGCCAGCAGCCACGGCGGGACAGGGGGCACTGAAGCTTTCTTT	CASSHGGTGGTEAFF
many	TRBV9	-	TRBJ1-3	TGTGCCAGCAGCCGACAGGCAACGAGTGGAAACACCATATATTTT	CASSRQATSGNTIYF
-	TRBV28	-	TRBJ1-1	TGTGCCAGCAGGAAGACGGGGGGCACTGAAGCTTTCTTT	CASRKTGGTEAFF
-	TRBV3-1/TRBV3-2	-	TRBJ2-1	TGTGCCAGCAGCCAAGAGGGGCGCGGAGGGAGCTACAATGAGCAGTTCTTC	CASSQEGRGGSYNEQFF
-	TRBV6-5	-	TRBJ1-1	TGTGCCAGCAGTTCGGGGGGTAGCAGCACTGAAGCTTTCTTT	CASSSGGSSTEAFF
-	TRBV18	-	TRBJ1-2	TGTGCCACACAGGGAAAGGATTATGGCTACACCTTC	CATQGKDYGYTF
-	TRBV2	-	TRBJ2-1	TGTGCCAGTACGAGAGGGCGTGAGCAGTTCTTC	CASTRGREQFF
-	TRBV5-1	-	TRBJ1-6	TGCGCCAGCAGCTTAACGGGGGGAGATTCACCCCTCCACTTT	CASSLTGGDSPLHF
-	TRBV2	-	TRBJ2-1	TGTGCCAGCCGAGGTACGAGCTCCTACAATGAGCAGTTCTTC	CASRGTSSYNEQFF
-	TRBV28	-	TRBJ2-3	TGTGCCAGCAGTTTTGTAAACGGGGAACGCACAGATACGCAGTATTTT	CASSFVNGERTDTQYF
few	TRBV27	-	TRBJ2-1	TGTGCCAGCAGTTTGACTTTATACAATGAGCAGTTCTTC	CASSLTLYNEQFF
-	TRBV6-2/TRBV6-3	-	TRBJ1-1	TGTGCCAGCAGTTCGTTGCTAGTGAACACTGAAGCTTTCTTT	CASSSLLVNTEAFF